This T cell receptor beta chain was identified during a study of regulatory T cells in long-lasting Graves disease. Study context: The term persistent Graves' disease signified upward of 5 years on antithyroid drugs with positive TSH receptor antibodies.

TCR beta libraries were built with iRepertoire HTBI primers and Arm-PCR of CDR3 regions. In TCRdb, the multiplex PCR reads were re-called with MiXCR into one record per CDR3 protein. The table lists a few hundred thousand distinct CDR3 sequences, around a fifth of them singletons. Study results and limitations: The persistent group shared 2,500 to 3,000 public clonotypes, more than the roughly 970 shared by new patients. Persistent cases favored TRBV28, TRBJ1-2 and TRBJ2-5. Since the sample size was small, accuracy may have been reduced.

Time point of the sample: persistent/refractory GD, antithyroid drugs over 5 years with positive TRAb. Construction of the TCR library relied on RNA isolated from PBMCs. For this clonotype: Its antigen is undetermined.

The V and J ends lost 0 bases and 4 bases respectively, with 18 bases between them. This CDR3 is 17 amino acids long. CDR1 and CDR2 (germline): SEHNR, FQNEAQ (reference sequence). This specimen consisted of peripheral blood mononuclear cells (PBMCs), obtained when the disease was refractory, from a patient treated with antithyroid drugs. This receptor was obtained from a female donor with Graves disease. The V call is TRBV7-9, the J call TRBJ1-2, with TRBD1 as a possible D gene (6 bases). DNA of the CDR3: TGTGCCAGCAGCTTAGCGTCTCATAACAGGGTTGGCTATGGCTACACCTTC. Translation gives CASSLASHNRVGYGYTF. Together with reference TRBV7-9 and TRBJ1-2, the CDR3 gives the full variable domain: DTGVSQNPRHKITKRGQNVTFRCDPISEHNRLYWYRQTLGQGPEFLTYFQNEAQLEKSRLLSDRFSAERPKGSFSTLEIQRTEQGDSAMYLCASSLASHNRVGYGYTFGSGTRLTVV.